This TCR beta chain comes out of a study of cytomegalovirus exposure and HLA in healthy donors (TCRdb year 2017). Background for the entire study: In an earlier analysis of 587 of the donors, approximately 260 Gb of sequence data and 117 million unique TCR beta sequences from roughly 180 million T cells were reported. Donor age, sex, ethnicity and CMV serostatus were compiled together with the repertoire data. An earlier analysis of approximately 640 of the donors applied high-throughput TCR beta sequencing to assess whether each TCR beta V gene segment acted as functional or pseudogenic. Several DR-DQ haplotypes were treated as single units for association and clustering because of strong linkage in the cohort. Among some 410 genotyped donors of the cohort, an average of around 250,000 unique TCR beta nucleotide sequences was sequenced per donor, of which 15% to 20% were non-productive. The later analysis used no new phenotypic data to find candidate immune exposures, relying instead on TCR beta sequences and their occurrence across donors. Besides the first cohort of approximately 670 subjects, a separate validation cohort made up of around 120 different subjects was used. The study aimed to test whether signatures of past pathogen exposure could be identified by cataloging public T cell receptors. The study used immunosequencing to profile the T cell repertoires of around 600 subjects and linked those repertoires to cytomegalovirus serostatus. The genetic ancestry cluster associated with self-reported Caucasian donors included around four fifths of the 398 genotyped donors. Every repertoire in the discovery cohort had been generated on one and the same sequencing platform. Class I and class II HLA loci were covered by the typing at four-digit resolution. To study patterns of TCR occurrence, a later analysis re-analyzed previously published TCR beta repertoires from around 670 donors and added high-resolution HLA genotyping. In a later genetic analysis, genome-wide SNP genotypes for about 55% of the 666 donors were used, and that subset was treated as a discovery cohort. The number of donors typed differed by locus, with 629-630 for A, B, C, DRB1 and DQB1, more than 500 for DQA1, 600 to 610 for DPA1, and 472 for DPB1. An early release covering about 600 HLA-typed donors comprised around 300 gigabases of sequencing data and tens of millions of unique TCR sequences. The study combined high-throughput TCR immunosequencing, statistical association of individual TCRs with disease status, and machine learning to predict cytomegalovirus infection status.

Beyond this particular receptor, the publication reports: Some IMGT-functional V segments, including TRBV6-2 and TRBV6-3, could not be told apart with the 87-base-pair reads, so those segments were excluded. V-gene and J-gene trimming of TCR beta chains was associated with a missense DCLRE1C variant in a later genetic analysis, and the association was replicated in an independent cohort. In a later analysis, HLA-associated TCR beta chains were found to be more clonally expanded and to have lower generation probabilities than equally common non-associated chains. According to a later genetic analysis, donors in an Asian-associated ancestry cluster had fewer N-insertions in productive TCRs than the approximately 710-donor mean. A group of highly shared sequence variants was considered likely to be a technical artifact of the sequencing pipeline. Broadly in line with IMGT annotations, most TCR beta V segments showed up in productive rearrangements about 90% or about 30% of the time in an earlier analysis of approximately 640 of the donors. In the study, approximately 160 TCR beta chains were listed as associated with cytomegalovirus. The authors suggested that the approach could potentially be generalized to other disease states and immunological phenotypes. Across donors, most TCR sequences were observed very rarely, whereas some public TCRs were present in many individuals. In a later analysis, the rate of TCR association differed among HLA loci, with DRB1 alleles having the most associated TCRs and HLA-C alleles having the fewest. HLA typing was unavailable for some donors at each locus, so association tests used only the typed subset. Linkage disequilibrium might explain the correlated functional status among segregating V segments, but an unknown experimental factor could not be excluded. Presence/absence analyses assumed roughly uniform sequencing depth across donors, an assumption that may not hold. Only TCR beta chains were sequenced in this cohort, and the absence of alpha or paired-chain data limited detectable features. Cytomegalovirus status was reported to be diagnosed by the classifier with high specificity and sensitivity in both the original and validation cohorts. Specific HLA alleles were associated with more than 15,000 TCR beta sequences at a false discovery rate of 0.05 in a later analysis. Because counts were too low, around 18 rarely observed V segments, including chromosome 9 orphons, were left out of the earlier analysis of about 620 of the donors. According to a later analysis, most CMV-associated TCR beta chains appeared to be HLA-restricted, and the HLA associations seemed to be driven largely by CMV exposure. Assigning TCR associations to individual alleles was difficult when HLA alleles, especially DR and DQ, strongly co-occurred. A few of the identified cytomegalovirus-associated TCR beta chains were confirmed in vitro to be specific for cytomegalovirus antigens. A further reported finding was that TCR beta sequences accurately predicted the HLA-A and HLA-B alleles for most subjects in the first cohort. The only immune exposure information available for the cohort was CMV serostatus. According to a later analysis, parvovirus B19, influenza, CMV and Epstein-Barr virus appeared linked to several top co-occurrence clusters.

The library was made by the immunoSEQ multiplex PCR assay. The multiplex PCR relied on a mix of 60 forward primers for TCR Vbeta segments and 13 reverse primers for TCR Jbeta segments. The CDR3 region of rearranged TCR beta genes was amplified from genomic DNA by a multiplex PCR assay. Amplified TCR beta libraries were sequenced as 87-base-pair reads on the Illumina HiSeq System. The authors' analysis ran thus. A later analysis counted 75 million to 100 million unique TCR beta chains across the 600 to 850 repertoires, and some 11 million of these chains were shared by at least two donors. Raw reads were error-corrected and collapsed into unique sequences by a nearest-neighbor algorithm in which closely related sequences were merged to remove PCR and sequencing errors. V, D and J gene segments were assigned by aligning CDR3 sequences to IMGT reference sequences. For a sequence to be retained, a match of at least six nucleotides to both a V gene segment and a J gene segment was required. A rearrangement counted as productive if the CDR3 had no stop codons and remained in frame with V and J, and every other rearrangement counted as non-productive. Following IMGT convention, CDR3 was defined as the stretch from the second conserved V-encoded cysteine to the conserved J-encoded phenylalanine. The earlier analysis of about 570 of the donors excluded any sequence lacking an unambiguous match to a single V gene segment. In an earlier analysis of approximately 590 of the donors, V segments were called functional above 56.7% productive rearrangements and were called segregating when the between-donor standard deviation exceeded 5%. To diagnose cytomegalovirus status from the catalog of TCR beta chain sequences, a statistical classification framework was built. V and J gene assignment, in a later analysis, came from comparing TCR nucleotide sequences with IMGT/GENE-DB human TR gene sequences. A later analysis assigned CDR3 sequences and most-parsimonious VDJ recombination scenarios with the TCRdist pipeline. In a later analysis, every TCR beta chain was defined by the combination of its CDR3 amino acid sequence and its V-gene family, and reads without a unique V-gene family were dropped. In a later analysis, approximately 640 highly shared, low-generation-probability nucleotide sequences were removed to address suspected cross-contamination and a sequencing artifact. In a later analysis, a clonal expansion index was calculated for each public chain from normalized within-repertoire ranks of inferred template counts. A later analysis computed generation probabilities with a VDJ recombination model fitted to out-of-frame rearrangements, and checked the results against IGoR. A later analysis scored TCR-TCR, TCR-HLA and TCR-CMV co-occurrence with hypergeometric tests, applying a repertoire-size bias correction to TCR pairs. False discovery rates were estimated in a later analysis by permuting HLA or CMV assignments 20 times. In a later analysis, co-occurring TCRs were grouped using DBSCAN, and TCRdist sequence similarity was added for clustering within HLA-allele-positive subsets. Repertoires with fewer than 30,000 or more than 120,000 public chains were left out of co-occurrence clustering, as were about 5 repertoires with anomalous nucleotide sharing. TCRdb holds this immuneACCESS table with in-frame rearrangements only. Some clones are missing; in checked studies, unresolved V genes explain under half, and the rest has no known cause. V and J calls and clone size are those listed in that table; D and trimming were worked out from the DNA. The sample data list about 140,000 clones, and about 82% of these were observed just once. The ten biggest clones cover approximately 4.2% of the sample.

Its CDR3 holds 15 amino acids, cysteine through phenylalanine. Only the CDR3 DNA is retained, 45 bases long and in frame from the first base. The cohort was made up of about 610 healthy bone marrow donors. At the time of sampling, all cohort members were nominally healthy, though unrecorded immune exposures were likely present. The donor tested CMV seropositive and was one of the 289 seropositive cohort members. Every donor gave a peripheral blood sample, and the peripheral blood mononuclear cells from that sample were used for TCR beta sequencing. Genomic DNA was extracted from the blood cell samples with the Qiagen DNeasy Blood Extraction Kit. As concerns this clone: This receptor's antigen is unknown. Within one base of it there is no much larger clone, and no base qualities were kept.

The clonotype originates from a woman aged 40-49 years in good health and CMV-seropositive. This chain is built from TRBV12-2 and TRBJ2-7; the table's D call TRBD2 went unverified against the DNA. TRBV12-2 is a pseudogene. Sequencing input: PBMCs. The bases read TGTGCAAGTCGCCCTCGGACAGCGGGAAGGGAGGAGCAGTACTTC. Protein translation: CASRPRTAGREEQYF.